This T cell receptor beta chain emerged from a study of blood T cell repertoires in COVID-19. Trimming left V 1 base short and J 1 base short, with 8 bases between. The CDR3 extends over 15 amino acids. Germline CDR1 reads SGHTA; CDR2 reads FQGNSA. Profiling relied on immunoSEQ multiplex PCR, and the TCRdb table lists in-frame clones only, not all of them. The sample shows 250,000 to 350,000 clones, 75% to 90% of them seen only once. The TCR comes from a woman aged 45 to 65 who had recovered from COVID-19. The specimen sequenced was PBMCs or T cells enriched from blood (not recorded which). This chain joins TRBV7-2 and TRBJ1-3, with D unclear. DNA of the CDR3: TGTGCCAGCAGCTTAGTTTCAGGATCTGGAAACACCATATATTTT. This sequence encodes CASSLVSGSGNTIYF.